This T cell receptor beta chain was sequenced during a study of graft-versus-host responses after intestinal transplantation. V was cut by 4 bases and J by 6 bases, with 19 bases left in between. CDR3 length: 15 residues. CDR1 is SGHVS and CDR2 is FNYEAQ in the germline V gene. Assay used: immunoSEQ multiplex PCR; TCRdb lists only in-frame clones, some missing. The data show thousands of clones, with 92% seen just once and 1.5% held by the top ten. The sample consisted of PBMCs, taken approximately 32 days after intestinal transplant. This receptor was taken from a human patient who received an intestinal transplant, so some T cells may come from the graft donor. This chain uses TRBV7-6 with TRBJ2-7; D may be TRBD1 or TRBD2 (5 bases each). The CDR3 sequence: CASSYGNEGPPEQYF. CDR3 DNA: TGTGCCAGCAGCTACGGGAACGAGGGACCCCCCGAGCAGTACTTC.